A single sample is the source of the 18 T cell receptor beta chains below, sequenced in a study of blood T cell repertoires in COVID-19. The repertoire was sequenced with immunoSEQ multiplex PCR; TCRdb's copy has only in-frame clones and lacks some. Of around 82,000 clones in the sample, 65% to 90% were seen once. Source material: peripheral blood. The receptors here all came from a man aged 50 to 60 with COVID-19, enrolled during active disease.

The chain has TRBV3-1 (or the pseudogene TRBV3-2) and TRBJ2-2; TRBD2 matches at 10 bases. This CDR3 spans 16 amino acids. V lost 4 bases and J lost 1; bases outside the gene matches: 3. Germline loops: CDR1 LGHDT, CDR2 YNNKEL (reference sequence). CDR3 loop: CASSPGLAENTGELFF. DNA for the CDR3: TGTGCCAGCAGCCCTGGACTAGCGGAGAACACCGGGGAGCTGTTTTTT.

The V and J genes are TRBV9 and TRBJ1-3; possible D gene TRBD1, 6 bases. CDR1 and CDR2 (germline): SGDLS, YYNGEE. The CDR3 is 15 amino acids. V shed 2 bases and J shed 0 bases, with 9 bases lying between them. CDR3 protein: CASSVGHHSGNTIYF. In DNA, the CDR3 is TGTGCCAGCAGCGTGGGACACCACTCTGGAAACACCATATATTTT.

The chain links TRBV14 to TRBJ1-1; no clear D. The CDR3 is 15 residues long. Trimming took 1 base from V and 1 from J, leaving 10 bases between them. CDR1 SGHDN and CDR2 FVKESK come from the germline V gene. The CDR3 bases are TGTGCCAGCAGCCAAGGTCCGGACTCGAACACTGAAGCTTTCTTT. It encodes CASSQGPDSNTEAFF.

The chain has TRBV9 and TRBJ2-7, with TRBD2 matching over 7 bases. The CDR3 spans 15 residues. CDR1 is SGDLS, CDR2 YYNGEE, per germline. The V segment lost 4 bases and the J segment 5 bases; nucleotides outside the gene matches: 12. The CDR3 spells CASSPTGGLINEQYF. CDR3 nucleotides: TGTGCCAGCAGCCCTACGGGGGGTTTGATCAACGAGCAGTACTTC.

This clone was recorded at least ten times. V usage is TRBV30 and J usage is TRBJ2-1; tentative D call: TRBD2 (5 bases). Per germline, CDR1 GTSNPN and CDR2 SVGIG (reference sequence). The CDR3 loop spans 15 amino acids. The V and J ends lost 4 bases and 4 bases respectively, with 17 bases between them. The CDR3, as DNA: TGTGCCTGGACCCTCGGGGTAGCAGATTACAATGAGCAGTTCTTC. It yields the protein CAWTLGVADYNEQFF.

The CDR3 sequence: CASSPYSGNTIYF. Here the CDR3 DNA reads TGTGCCAGCAGTCCTTACTCTGGAAACACCATATATTTT. The chain joins TRBV28 to TRBJ1-3; no definite D call. V was shortened by 5 bases and J by 0 bases, with 5 bases between the two germline ends. This CDR3 comprises 13 residues. CDR1 is MDHEN, CDR2 SYDVKM, per germline.

The V gene is TRBV12-3 or TRBV12-4, the J gene TRBJ1-2, with a weak D call TRBD1 (6 bases). Trimming stripped 8 bases from V and 4 bases from J, with 11 bases between. The CDR3 is 12 amino acids. The CDR3 spells CASLQGSYGYTF. For the CDR3, the DNA is TGTGCCAGCTTGCAGGGGTCCTATGGCTACACCTTC.

The rearrangement uses TRBV5-6 and TRBJ1-1; 9 nucleotides agree with TRBD1. The CDR3 totals 15 residues. The germline V gene encodes CDR1 SGHDT and CDR2 YYEEEE. V was pared by 2 bases and J by 6 bases, with 8 bases of the junction left unmatched. The CDR3 sequence is CASSFPGTGSSEAFF. The CDR3 bases are TGTGCCAGCAGCTTCCCCGGGACAGGGAGTTCTGAAGCTTTCTTT. Full variable domain (outside the CDR3, taken from reference TRBV5-6 and TRBJ1-1): DAGVTQSPTHLIKTRGQQVTLRCSPKSGHDTVSWYQQALGQGPQFIFQYYEEEERQRGNFPDRFSGHQFPNYSSELNVNALLLGDSALYLCASSFPGTGSSEAFFGQGTRLTVV.

The rearrangement links TRBV11-2 to TRBJ2-7; TRBD2 matches 8 bases. Looked up from germline, CDR1 is SGHAT and CDR2 is FQNNGV. V lost 5 bases, J lost 6 bases, and 9 bases stayed unmatched. The CDR3 is 14 residues long. CDR3 sequence reads: CASSAGTSAREQYF. CDR3 bases: TGTGCCAGCAGCGCCGGGACTAGTGCCCGCGAGCAGTACTTC. The complete variable domain, with remaining parts taken from reference TRBV11-2 and TRBJ2-7, reads EAGVAQSPRYKIIEKRQSVAFWCNPISGHATLYWYQQILGQGPKLLIQFQNNGVVDDSQLPKDRFSAERLKGVDSTLKIQPAKLEDSAVYLCASSAGTSAREQYFGPGTRLTVT.

V and J are TRBV15 and TRBJ2-1; 7 nucleotides line up with TRBD1. Per germline, CDR1 LNHNV and CDR2 YYDKDF (reference sequence). The V segment lost 3 bases and the J segment 4 bases; nucleotides outside the gene matches: 9. This CDR3 is 16 amino acids long. Here the CDR3 reads CATSSPPGQLYNEQFF. The CDR3 DNA reads as TGTGCCACCAGCAGCCCACCGGGACAGCTATACAATGAGCAGTTCTTC.

This sequence joins TRBV18 and TRBJ2-5; 8 bases line up with TRBD2. The CDR3 spans 16 residues. Germline V gene sequence: CDR1 KGHSH, CDR2 LQKENI. Losses at the gene ends were 4 bases for V and 1 base for J; bases not matched to a gene: 8. This chain's CDR3 is CASSLGLAGFQETQYF. CDR3 DNA sequence: TGTGCCAGCTCACTTGGGCTAGCGGGTTTCCAAGAGACCCAGTACTTC.

The chain uses TRBV7-3 and TRBJ2-5; 8 nucleotides line up with TRBD2. J was trimmed by 2 bases and V by 1 base; bases with no gene match: 3. The CDR3 runs 15 residues. The V gene's germline CDR1 is SGHTA and CDR2 FQGTGA. This CDR3 reads CASSLIGGRQETQYF. The CDR3 nucleotides are TGTGCCAGCAGCTTAATTGGCGGGAGGCAAGAGACCCAGTACTTC. Complete variable domain (other parts from reference TRBV7-3 and TRBJ2-5): GAGVSQTPSNKVTEKGKYVELRCDPISGHTALYWYRQSLGQGPEFLIYFQGTGAADDSGLPNDRFFAVRPEGSVSTLKIQRTERGDSAVYLCASSLIGGRQETQYFGPGTRLLVL.

This clone has only one observation. V and J are TRBV4-1 and TRBJ1-4, with D possibly being TRBD1 (5 bases). Per germline, CDR1 MGHRA and CDR2 YSYEKL. The length of the CDR3 is 15 residues. Trimming took 3 bases from V and 2 from J, leaving 10 bases between them. The CDR3: CASSQRQSTNEKLFF. The CDR3, as DNA: TGCGCCAGCAGCCAGCGACAGTCTACTAATGAAAAACTGTTTTTT.

The chain is built from TRBV15 and TRBJ2-1, with D maybe TRBD1 (6 bases). Germline lookup yields CDR1 LNHNV and CDR2 YYDKDF (reference sequence). Trimming removed 0 bases at V and 13 bases at J, with 31 bases between. This CDR3 region has 19 residues. The CDR3 sequence: CATSRDRFGGGSILPSQFF. CDR3 bases: TGTGCCACCAGCAGAGATAGATTTGGGGGCGGCTCTATCCTTCCCTCCCAGTTCTTC.

The gene calls are TRBV5-1 and TRBJ1-1; D is ambiguous. The germline CDR1 and CDR2 sequences are SGHRS and YFSETQ. Between the trimmed V and J ends, which lost 0 bases and 9 bases, there was a span of 6 bases. The CDR3 covers 11 residues. The CDR3 coding sequence is TGCGCCAGCAGCTTGGCAGGTCAAGCTTTCTTT. Amino acid sequence: CASSLAGQAFF.

This chain uses TRBV28 with TRBJ1-1; D gene uncertain. This CDR3 spans 14 amino acids. Germline V lookup: CDR1 MDHEN, CDR2 SYDVKM. Trimming pared 4 bases from V and 5 bases from J, leaving 14 bases between. CDR3 region: CASSSVGGLTEAFF. The CDR3, as DNA: TGTGCCAGCAGTTCAGTTGGAGGATTAACTGAAGCTTTCTTT.

The chain is built from TRBV7-9 and TRBJ1-2, with 10 bases matching TRBD1. V was clipped by 3 bases and J by 3 bases; unmatched bases: 4. This CDR3 region has 15 residues. Germline V gene lookup returns CDR1 SEHNR and CDR2 FQNEAQ (reference sequence). Here the CDR3 reads CASSLDRGRDYGYTF. In nucleotides, the CDR3 is TGTGCCAGCAGCTTGGACAGGGGGAGAGACTATGGCTACACCTTC.

A single count supports this clone. The genes are TRBV30 and TRBJ2-7; 9 bases fit TRBD1. The CDR3 consists of 16 residues. Germline V gives CDR1 GTSNPN, CDR2 SVGIG (reference sequence). Germline trimming cut 1 base from V and 0 bases from J; bases unmatched to any gene: 7. CDR3 DNA sequence: TGTGCCTGGAGTGGGCCCGGGACAGGGAGCTCCTACGAGCAGTACTTC. This encodes CAWSGPGTGSSYEQYF.